This T cell receptor (beta chain) stems from a study of T-cell reconstitution after alpha-beta-depleted transplantation in children. Unique molecular identifiers were built into the TCRbeta library. TCRdb called the PCR reads again in MiXCR, with one record for every CDR3 protein. The sample yields some 240,000 distinct CDR3 sequences, more than 10% seen once. The V and J ends lost 2 bases and 7 bases respectively, with 12 bases between them. There are 13 residues in the CDR3. Per germline, CDR1 SGHTA and CDR2 FQGNSA. This clonotype occurred many times. This material consisted of PBMCs from the stem cell graft donor, taken from the stem cell graft. The genes are TRBV7-2 and TRBJ2-7, with D hard to call. The receptor's source is a human donor who donated a stem cell graft to a child with acute lymphoblastic leukemia. The CDR3 region has the DNA TGTGCCAGCAGCTTAAATTTCCGTACTGAGCAGTACTTC. Amino acids: CASSLNFRTEQYF.